This T cell receptor beta chain was captured in a study of blood T cell repertoires in COVID-19. Background on the study: Researchers got acute and convalescent COVID-19 samples from the United States, Italy and Spain. PBMCs, B-cell-depleted T cells, or T cells provided the cDNA or gDNA that made up the material.

Original processing methods: Reference gene primers were amplified, and this amplification served to estimate nucleated cell counts. Repertoires were generated with immunoSEQ multiplex PCR, while TCRdb's copy carries only in-frame clones and drops some. V and J calls plus clone size are reproduced from that table; the DNA served to infer D and trimming. The sample records approximately 140,000 clones, 81% being singletons. The V end lost 6 bases, the J end lost 4 bases, and 10 bases lay between the germline ends. CDR3 size: 13 residues. The sample taken for sequencing was peripheral blood. The receptor was derived from a human donor with acute or convalescent COVID-19. The donor label of this sample is uncertain. The V gene is TRBV12-3 or TRBV12-4, the J gene TRBJ1-5; D ambiguous. The CDR3 loop is CASSREPNQPQHF. CDR3 nucleotides: TGTGCCAGCAGCCGTGAGCCGAATCAGCCCCAGCATTTT.